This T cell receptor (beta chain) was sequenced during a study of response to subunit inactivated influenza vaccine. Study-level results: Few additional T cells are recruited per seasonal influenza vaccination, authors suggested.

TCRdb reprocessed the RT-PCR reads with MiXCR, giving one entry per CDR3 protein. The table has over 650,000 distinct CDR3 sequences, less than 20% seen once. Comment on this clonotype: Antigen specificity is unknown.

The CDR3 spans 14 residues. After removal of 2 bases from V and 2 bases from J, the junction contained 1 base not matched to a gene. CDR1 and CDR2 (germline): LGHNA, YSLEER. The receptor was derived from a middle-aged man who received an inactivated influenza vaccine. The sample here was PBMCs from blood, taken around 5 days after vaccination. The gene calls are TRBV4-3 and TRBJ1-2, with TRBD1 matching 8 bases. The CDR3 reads CASSQWTGNYGYTF. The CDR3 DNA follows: TGCGCCAGCAGCCAATGGACAGGGAACTATGGCTACACCTTC.